Presented here are 31 T cell receptor beta chains from one specimen sequenced in a study of T cells after yellow fever vaccination. TCRdb used MiXCR to reprocess the 5' RACE reads, holding one entry per CDR3 protein. The table lists about 320,000 distinct CDR3 sequences, 12% of them singletons, with 3.2% in the top ten. Sequenced material: CD4+ T cells sorted from PBMCs, taken 15 days after the yellow fever booster vaccination. The receptors here all came from a man younger than 35 who received the YFV17D yellow fever vaccine.

This clonotype turned up a few times. The rearrangement joins TRBV5-1 to TRBJ2-1; D is undetermined. This CDR3 comprises 17 residues. Per germline, CDR1 SGHRS and CDR2 YFSETQ. V was trimmed by 0 bases and J by 5 bases, leaving 18 bases between them. The CDR3 sequence is CASSLGVVLQYHNEQFF. CDR3 DNA sequence: TGCGCCAGCAGCTTGGGAGTCGTTCTACAGTACCACAATGAGCAGTTCTTC.

This clonotype was counted between two and nine times. This chain uses TRBV12-3 or TRBV12-4 with TRBJ1-4, with TRBD1 as a possible D gene (5 bases). Trimming cost V 6 bases and J 7 bases, with 12 bases left between them. The CDR3 runs 13 residues. This chain's CDR3 is CASSGTRLEKLFF. The DNA of the CDR3 is TGTGCCAGCAGCGGGACTCGGCTTGAAAAACTGTTTTTT.

This chain uses TRBV7-2 with TRBJ1-3; D is possibly TRBD1 (6 bases). The CDR3 contains 16 residues. Trimming took off 2 bases at V and 0 bases at J, with 11 bases between the two ends. CDR1 is SGHTA, CDR2 FQGNSA, per germline. CDR3 DNA sequence: TGTGCCAGCAGCTTACACTCACAGGGCTCTGGAAACACCATATATTTT. Its protein product is CASSLHSQGSGNTIYF.

A few counts support this clonotype. This rearrangement joins TRBV20-1 to TRBJ1-5; D possibly corresponds to TRBD1 (5 bases). Looked up from germline, CDR1 is DFQATT and CDR2 is SNEGSKA (reference sequence). The CDR3 runs 13 residues. V gave up 5 bases and J gave up 4 bases, with 12 bases separating them. The CDR3 loop reads CSASGAGNQPQHF. The CDR3 DNA sequence: TGCAGTGCTTCTGGGGCGGGGAATCAGCCCCAGCATTTT.

Only a few counts were recorded for this clonotype. This rearrangement joins TRBV20-1 to TRBJ2-2, with TRBD2 matching 10 bases. The length of the CDR3 is 14 residues. The germline V gene encodes CDR1 DFQATT and CDR2 SNEGSKA (reference sequence). Trimming cost V 5 bases and J 1 base; bases outside gene matches: 1. CDR3 nucleotides: TGCAGTGCTCCTAGCGGGGGGAACACCGGGGAGCTGTTTTTT. Protein: CSAPSGGNTGELFF.

The rearrangement uses TRBV10-3 and TRBJ2-3, with a possible D match to TRBD2 (6 bases). The CDR3 has 14 residues. Germline-derived CDR1 and CDR2 are ENHRY and SYGVKD. V dropped 6 bases and J dropped 6 bases, with 16 bases sitting between them. The CDR3: CAIREPGLRDTQYF. In DNA form, the CDR3 reads TGTGCCATCAGAGAACCGGGACTCCGCGATACGCAGTATTTT.

This clonotype was recorded a few times. The rearrangement uses TRBV5-1 and TRBJ2-5; D uncertain. This CDR3 region has 16 residues. Trimming removed 0 bases at V and 1 base at J, with 13 bases between. From germline, CDR1 is SGHRS and CDR2 YFSETQ. The CDR3 is CASSLGVTASQETQYF. For the CDR3, the DNA is TGCGCCAGCAGCTTGGGGGTGACGGCCAGCCAAGAGACCCAGTACTTC.

The sample holds a few counts of this clonotype. This rearrangement joins TRBV25-1 to TRBJ1-1, with 9 positions matching TRBD1. The germline V gene has CDR1 MGHDK and CDR2 SYGVNS. The CDR3 has 15 amino acids. J was trimmed by 1 base and V by 7 bases; bases with no gene match: 7. CDR3 in amino acids: CASTLTGGKNTEAFF. CDR3 bases: TGTGCCAGCACCCTCACAGGGGGCAAGAACACTGAAGCTTTCTTT.

The chain links TRBV18 to TRBJ2-5; no reliable D call. V gave up 0 bases and J gave up 5 bases, with 10 bases separating them. CDR1 and CDR2 (germline): KGHSH, LQKENI. This CDR3 spans 14 amino acids. This CDR3 reads CASSPPSTMETQYF. CDR3 nucleotides: TGTGCCAGCTCACCACCGAGCACTATGGAGACCCAGTACTTC.

This clonotype was counted between two and nine times. V gene TRBV7-2 combines with J gene TRBJ2-7, with unresolved D. This CDR3 region has 15 residues. The germline V gene has CDR1 SGHTA and CDR2 FQGNSA. With 5 bases removed from V and 2 bases from J, the gap between germline ends came to 16 bases. The CDR3 is CASSPSPVGTYEQYF. CDR3 nucleotide sequence: TGTGCCAGCAGCCCATCACCCGTGGGAACCTACGAGCAGTACTTC.

The chain combines TRBV12-3 or TRBV12-4 with TRBJ1-5; no definite D call. Trimming stripped 5 bases from V and 3 bases from J, with 14 bases between. CDR3 length equals 15 residues. The CDR3 loop is CASSPKGRLNQPQHF. DNA of the CDR3: TGTGCCAGCAGTCCTAAAGGACGGCTCAATCAGCCCCAGCATTTT.

This clonotype has a handful of counts. The chain joins TRBV24-1 to TRBJ2-2, with D perhaps matching TRBD2 (5 bases). V shed 4 bases and J shed 6 bases, with 11 bases lying between them. This CDR3 is built from 14 residues. Per germline, CDR1 KGHDR and CDR2 SFDVKD. The CDR3 sequence: CATSDTKRAGELFF. The CDR3 bases are TGTGCCACCAGTGACACGAAGAGGGCCGGGGAGCTGTTTTTT.

The table lists this clonotype with a few counts. V and J are TRBV10-3 and TRBJ2-2; 7 bases agree with TRBD2. CDR3 size: 16 residues. CDR1 and CDR2 from the germline V gene are ENHRY and SYGVKD. Losses at the gene ends were 6 bases for V and 0 bases for J; bases not matched to a gene: 7. As DNA, the CDR3 is TGTGCCATCAGGCCCCGCGGGGGTCCGAACACCGGGGAGCTGTTTTTT. It yields the protein CAIRPRGGPNTGELFF.

This clonotype showed up just a few times. The chain combines TRBV12-3 or TRBV12-4 with TRBJ1-5; D is unresolved. CDR3 length: 14 amino acids. Between the trimmed V and J ends, which lost 7 bases and 0 bases, there was a span of 10 bases. CDR3 region: CASKSLNSNQPQHF. CDR3 in DNA: TGTGCCAGCAAATCTCTCAATAGCAATCAGCCCCAGCATTTT.

This clonotype was found a few times. The rearrangement uses TRBV5-1 and TRBJ2-1; 8 bases fit TRBD2. The CDR3 covers 16 residues. CDR1 and CDR2 from the germline V gene are SGHRS and YFSETQ. V was pared by 4 bases and J by 4 bases, with 10 bases of the junction left unmatched. CDR3 region: CASSIVGGGVYNEQFF. The CDR3 region has the DNA TGCGCCAGCAGCATTGTCGGGGGGGGAGTATACAATGAGCAGTTCTTC. Full variable domain (outside the CDR3, taken from reference TRBV5-1 and TRBJ2-1): KAGVTQTPRYLIKTRGQQVTLSCSPISGHRSVSWYQQTPGQGLQFLFEYFSETQRNKGNFPGRFSGRQFSNSRSEMNVSTLELGDSALYLCASSIVGGGVYNEQFFGPGTRLTVL.

This clonotype has more than one count but fewer than ten. The rearrangement uses TRBV25-1 and TRBJ1-2; D unclear. V lost 3 bases and J 4 bases, leaving 12 bases between the germline ends. Germline lookup yields CDR1 MGHDK and CDR2 SYGVNS. This CDR3 has 14 amino acids. In DNA form, the CDR3 reads TGTGCCAGCAGTGATTGGGAGCCCCTCTATGGCTACACCTTC. As protein: CASSDWEPLYGYTF.

The rearrangement links TRBV7-3 to TRBJ2-1; 12 nucleotides match TRBD2. V lost 5 bases and J lost 10; bases outside the gene matches: 6. The CDR3 totals 14 residues. Looked up from germline, CDR1 is SGHTA and CDR2 is FQGTGA. CDR3 DNA sequence: TGTGCCAGCAGCCCCGACGGACTAGCGGGAGAGCAGTTCTTC. Protein: CASSPDGLAGEQFF. Complete variable domain (other parts from reference TRBV7-3 and TRBJ2-1): GAGVSQTPSNKVTEKGKYVELRCDPISGHTALYWYRQSLGQGPEFLIYFQGTGAADDSGLPNDRFFAVRPEGSVSTLKIQRTERGDSAVYLCASSPDGLAGEQFFGPGTRLTVL.

The chain employs TRBV7-2 and TRBJ2-2; 9 bases line up with TRBD2. CDR3 length equals 16 residues. Germline assignment: CDR1 SGHTA and CDR2 FQGNSA. The V and J ends lost 5 bases and 0 bases, in that order; junction bases with no gene match: 4. The CDR3 region has the DNA TGTGCCAGCAGCCCCAGCGGGGGGACGAACACCGGGGAGCTGTTTTTT. This codes for CASSPSGGTNTGELFF.

This clonotype has just a few counts. The rearrangement uses TRBV13 and TRBJ2-7, with D possibly being TRBD1 or TRBD2 (5 bases each). Trimming cost V 5 bases and J 2 bases, with 13 bases left between them. This CDR3 contains 14 residues. From germline, CDR1 is PRHDT and CDR2 FYEKMQ (reference sequence). The chain's CDR3 is CASSIRDGAYEQYF. CDR3 DNA sequence: TGTGCCAGCAGCATCCGGGACGGAGCCTACGAGCAGTACTTC.

The chain uses TRBV20-1 and TRBJ1-1, with D hard to call. V dropped 6 bases and J dropped 11 bases, with 19 bases sitting between them. Germline V gives CDR1 DFQATT, CDR2 SNEGSKA (reference sequence). The CDR3 loop spans 12 amino acids. This CDR3 is CSARGSSPAAFF. The CDR3 DNA sequence: TGCAGTGCCCGCGGGTCTTCGCCGGCGGCTTTCTTT.

The rearrangement links TRBV4-3 to TRBJ1-6; TRBD1 might be the D (5 bases). V lost 1 base to trimming and J lost 7 bases, with 8 bases between them. This CDR3 spans 14 amino acids. Germline CDR1 reads LGHNA; CDR2 reads YSLEER. The CDR3 region is CASSQAPGNSPLHF. The DNA of the CDR3 is TGCGCCAGCAGCCAAGCGCCAGGGAATTCACCCCTCCACTTT.

This clonotype was seen ten or more times. This rearrangement joins TRBV4-3 to TRBJ2-1, with D tentatively TRBD2 (6 bases). Per germline, CDR1 LGHNA and CDR2 YSLEER. Trimming cost V 4 bases and J 5 bases, with 15 bases left between them. This CDR3 region has 15 residues. The CDR3 here is CASSPQPGLDNEQFF. CDR3 coding DNA: TGCGCCAGCAGCCCTCAGCCGGGACTGGACAATGAGCAGTTCTTC.

The chain is built from TRBV7-3 and TRBJ2-3; 7 nucleotides align to TRBD1. Per germline, CDR1 SGHTA and CDR2 FQGTGA. This CDR3 region has 12 residues. V shed 6 bases, J shed 9 bases, and the junction held 6 bases outside the gene matches. CDR3 sequence: CASSSGTATQYF. The CDR3 nucleotides read TGTGCCAGCAGTTCCGGGACAGCGACGCAGTATTTT.

This clonotype was recorded at least ten times. The chain couples TRBV12-3 or TRBV12-4 to TRBJ2-3; no clear D gene. This CDR3 spans 14 amino acids. V was clipped by 7 bases and J by 3 bases, with 14 bases between them. CDR3 in DNA: TGTGCCAGCACCCTATGGCTCCCGACAGATACGCAGTATTTT. Its translation is CASTLWLPTDTQYF.

This clonotype was seen a few times. V is TRBV5-6 and J is TRBJ2-3; 8 bases fit TRBD2. After removal of 4 bases from V and 5 bases from J, the junction contained 6 bases not matched to a gene. This CDR3 has 14 amino acids. CDR1 SGHDT and CDR2 YYEEEE come from the germline V gene. In DNA, the CDR3 is TGTGCCAGCAGCCGCCGCGGGGGGTTAGATACGCAGTATTTT. This translates into CASSRRGGLDTQYF.

This clonotype has just a few counts. The chain recombines TRBV27 with TRBJ2-2; TRBD1 agrees at 10 bases. V lost 3 bases, J lost 6 bases, and 7 bases stayed unmatched. The germline gives CDR1 MNHEY, CDR2 SMNVEV (reference sequence). The CDR3 length is 16 residues. The CDR3 bases are TGTGCCAGCAGTTTCGGGACAGGGGTTGGCGCCGGGGAGCTGTTTTTT. Its translation is CASSFGTGVGAGELFF.

This clonotype occurred a few times. The chain combines TRBV5-5 with TRBJ2-3, with D tentatively TRBD2 (7 bases). Looked up from germline, CDR1 is SGHKS and CDR2 is YYEKEE (reference sequence). V was trimmed by 4 bases and J by 2 bases, leaving 20 bases between them. This CDR3 is built from 17 residues. Here the CDR3 reads CASSEGGGLFDTDTQYF. The CDR3 DNA reads TGTGCCAGCAGCGAAGGGGGGGGGTTGTTTGACACAGATACGCAGTATTTT.

This clonotype was picked up a small number of times. V usage is TRBV7-2 and J usage is TRBJ2-3; 8 bases line up with TRBD2. Germline V gene lookup returns CDR1 SGHTA and CDR2 FQGNSA. The CDR3 consists of 15 residues. V trimming: 5 bases; J trimming: 4 bases; junction bases outside the gene matches: 8. The CDR3 is CASSTGLGSPDTQYF. The CDR3 region has the DNA TGTGCCAGCAGCACGGGACTAGGTAGCCCAGATACGCAGTATTTT.

The chain is built from TRBV10-2 and TRBJ1-2; 8 positions agree with TRBD1. J was trimmed by 1 base and V by 4 bases; bases with no gene match: 5. CDR1 is WSHSY and CDR2 is SAAADI in the germline V gene. The CDR3 covers 15 residues. For the CDR3, the DNA is TGCGCCAGCAGTGGGGGGACAGGTGATAACTATGGCTACACCTTC. Translated, it gives CASSGGTGDNYGYTF.

The chain carries TRBV6-5 and TRBJ1-6; no definite D call. This CDR3 is 14 amino acids long. The V end lost 2 bases, the J end lost 9 bases, and 11 bases lay between the germline ends. Germline CDR1 is MNHEY and CDR2 is SVGAGI. CDR3 in DNA: TGTGCCAGCAGTTACAGGGATATTGGTTCACCCCTCCACTTT. This sequence encodes CASSYRDIGSPLHF.

The chain combines TRBV7-3 with TRBJ1-6; 7 nucleotides align to TRBD1. The V gene's germline CDR1 is SGHTA and CDR2 FQGTGA. The CDR3 length is 16 residues. Losses at the gene ends were 8 bases for V and 6 bases for J; bases not matched to a gene: 13. CDR3 coding DNA: TGTGCCAGCGAGAGAGGACGCCCAGGGGGTAATTCACCCCTCCACTTT. This codes for CASERGRPGGNSPLHF.